Listed below are T cell receptor beta chains from one sample, sequenced in a study of early T cells in non-severe SARS-CoV-2 infection. TCRdb re-called the 5' RACE reads through MiXCR, storing one row per CDR3 protein. The data show about 64,000 distinct CDR3 sequences, roughly 21% seen once. The material sequenced was whole blood, taken at baseline. The origin of the receptors is an adult who was a healthcare worker with PCR-confirmed SARS-CoV-2 infection or an uninfected control (not recorded which). CDR3s include the opening cysteine and the closing phenylalanine or tryptophan.

v_gene,len,CDR3aa
TRBV7-2,15,CASRSGLARTNEQFF
TRBV29-1,13,CSDGTSLSETQYF
TRBV19,12,CASSIPPQPQHF
TRBV2,14,CATGRRGMNTEAFF
TRBV7-2,16,CASSFLAGVPSGELFF
TRBV6-1,14,CASSDQYSNQPQHF
TRBV9,14,CASSVGWTDTEAFF
TRBV12-3/TRBV12-4,15,CASSTPGELRDTQYF
TRBV5-4,14,CASSLFRGTGELFF
TRBV5-1,18,CASSLAVTSGSNTGELFF
TRBV10-1,14,CASSEGGRADTQYF
TRBV24-1,12,CATSLSNQPQHF
TRBV19,13,CASSNLGGTPLHF
TRBV27,14,CASSPQIAAYEQYF
TRBV18,14,CASSPRERQSPLHF
TRBV20-1,13,CRTEGEEETEAFF
TRBV6-1,15,CASSGRKGAIYGYTF
TRBV10-3,13,CAISPDSSYEQYF
TRBV6-2/TRBV6-3,16,CASSITYQGTGGEAFF
TRBV5-5,13,CASSLFPDTEAFF
TRBV5-1,11,CATQRSNEQFF
TRBV7-9,19,CASSLARTGGPILDYEQYF
TRBV7-9,14,CASSLDQLIDTIYF
TRBV7-9,13,CASKQDANYGYTF
TRBV20-1,13,CSAPYGSSTEAFF